This is a list of T cell receptor beta chains from one sample in a study of T cells after yellow fever vaccination. From the 5' RACE reads, TCRdb called clonotypes with MiXCR, one entry per CDR3 protein. This sample carries 500,000 to 650,000 distinct CDR3 sequences, around 16% of them seen once, and the ten largest clones take about 18%. The specimen was PBMCs, collected less than 6 days after the first yellow fever vaccination. These receptors originate from a man between 18 and 29 years old who received the YFV17D yellow fever vaccine. Each CDR3 is given without its conserved first and last residue.

j_call: TRBJ1-2
v_call: TRBV4-3
cdr3_aa: ASSQDAGLYGYT

j_call: TRBJ2-2
v_call: TRBV5-1
cdr3_aa: ASSTATMGELF

j_call: TRBJ1-1
v_call: TRBV12-3/TRBV12-4
cdr3_aa: ASSSLLGRGGYTEAF

j_call: TRBJ1-4
v_call: TRBV5-5
cdr3_aa: ASSLDPHEKLF

j_call: TRBJ2-5
v_call: TRBV5-1
cdr3_aa: ASSGGGRGETQY

j_call: TRBJ1-2
v_call: TRBV10-3
cdr3_aa: AISESPREVNGYT

j_call: TRBJ2-1
v_call: TRBV11-2
cdr3_aa: ASSLTVGPDPNNEQF

j_call: TRBJ1-1
v_call: TRBV19
cdr3_aa: ASRQAGQGGGAF

j_call: TRBJ2-2
v_call: TRBV7-9
cdr3_aa: ASRQASGELF

j_call: TRBJ2-5
v_call: TRBV7-2
cdr3_aa: ASSLGPSGGVGTQY

j_call: TRBJ2-7
v_call: TRBV20-1
cdr3_aa: SARRDSDSYEQY

j_call: TRBJ2-6
v_call: TRBV12-3/TRBV12-4
cdr3_aa: ASFSSGANVLT

j_call: TRBJ2-1
v_call: TRBV12-3/TRBV12-4
cdr3_aa: ASSVYGVGNEQF

j_call: TRBJ1-1
v_call: TRBV5-6
cdr3_aa: ASSYAGVNTEAF

j_call: TRBJ2-3
v_call: TRBV7-9
cdr3_aa: ASSNLAGGHADTQY

j_call: TRBJ1-1
v_call: TRBV7-9
cdr3_aa: ASIPPHHRGGTEAF

j_call: TRBJ1-5
v_call: TRBV11-2
cdr3_aa: ASSSGLSNQPQH

j_call: TRBJ2-3
v_call: TRBV11-2
cdr3_aa: ASSFSRDADTQY

j_call: TRBJ1-2
v_call: TRBV7-9
cdr3_aa: ASSSRGRGYT

j_call: TRBJ2-2
v_call: TRBV11-1
cdr3_aa: ASTRKTGPVRNTGELF